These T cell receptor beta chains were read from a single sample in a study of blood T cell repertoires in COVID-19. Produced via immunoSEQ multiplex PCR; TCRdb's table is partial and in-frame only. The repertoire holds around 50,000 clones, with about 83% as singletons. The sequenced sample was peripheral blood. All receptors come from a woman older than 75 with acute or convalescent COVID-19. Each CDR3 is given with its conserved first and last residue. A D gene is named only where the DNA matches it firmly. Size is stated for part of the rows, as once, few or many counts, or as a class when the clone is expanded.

CDR3 DNA: TGTGCCAGCAGCCAAGGACAGGGGAACACTGAAGCTTTCTTT; CDR3 protein: CASSQGQGNTEAFF; clone size: .; J gene: TRBJ1-1; D gene: TRBD1; V gene: TRBV4-2
CDR3 DNA: TGTGCCAGTGAAACCGGGGGGCACAATCAGCCCCAGCATTTT; CDR3 protein: CASETGGHNQPQHF; clone size: .; J gene: TRBJ1-5; D gene: .; V gene: TRBV19
CDR3 DNA: TGTGCCATCAAACCGGGACAGGGGGCCGGGGAGGCTTTCTTT; CDR3 protein: CAIKPGQGAGEAFF; clone size: once; J gene: TRBJ1-1; D gene: TRBD1; V gene: TRBV10-3
CDR3 DNA: TGCGCCAGCAGCTTGGGGCTAGGCACCGGTGAGACCCAGTACTTC; CDR3 protein: CASSLGLGTGETQYF; clone size: .; J gene: TRBJ2-5; D gene: .; V gene: TRBV5-1
CDR3 DNA: TGTGCCAGCAGCCCCAACCTCACTGGACCTAAACGGGGTTCACCCCTCCACTTT; CDR3 protein: CASSPNLTGPKRGSPLHF; clone size: .; J gene: TRBJ1-6; D gene: .; V gene: TRBV3-1/TRBV3-2
CDR3 DNA: TGTGCCAGCAGTCCTGGACTGAATAATGAAAAACTGTTTTTT; CDR3 protein: CASSPGLNNEKLFF; clone size: .; J gene: TRBJ1-4; D gene: .; V gene: TRBV5-6
CDR3 DNA: TGTGCCAGCAGTTTACCAGACATGGAAAAACTGTTTTTT; CDR3 protein: CASSLPDMEKLFF; clone size: .; J gene: TRBJ1-4; D gene: .; V gene: TRBV28
CDR3 DNA: TGTGCCAGCTCACCACCGGAGGGGCTGGCAACTAATGAAAAACTGTTTTTT; CDR3 protein: CASSPPEGLATNEKLFF; clone size: .; J gene: TRBJ1-4; D gene: .; V gene: TRBV18
CDR3 DNA: TGTGCCAGCAGCTTAGTGACAGGGGCTGATTCACCCCTCCACTTT; CDR3 protein: CASSLVTGADSPLHF; clone size: .; J gene: TRBJ1-6; D gene: TRBD1; V gene: TRBV7-2
CDR3 DNA: TGTGCCAGCCGTGGGGGAGGGGTTGGGGCCAACGTCCTGACTTTC; CDR3 protein: CASRGGGVGANVLTF; clone size: few; J gene: TRBJ2-6; D gene: TRBD2; V gene: TRBV13
CDR3 DNA: TGTGCCTGGAGCGCCGGGGGGCACCAAGAGACCCAGTACTTC; CDR3 protein: CAWSAGGHQETQYF; clone size: .; J gene: TRBJ2-5; D gene: .; V gene: TRBV30
CDR3 DNA: TGTGCCAGCAGCTTAGGTCAGGGCAATTTTCAGGCGGAGACCCAGTACTTC; CDR3 protein: CASSLGQGNFQAETQYF; clone size: .; J gene: TRBJ2-5; D gene: .; V gene: TRBV7-8
CDR3 DNA: TGTGCCAGCAGCAAAGTGGAGGGAAGGACCACTGAAGCTTTCTTT; CDR3 protein: CASSKVEGRTTEAFF; clone size: .; J gene: TRBJ1-1; D gene: .; V gene: TRBV21-1
CDR3 DNA: TGCAGTGCTAGTCGGGGGGCAGGCAATCAGCCCCAGCATTTT; CDR3 protein: CSASRGAGNQPQHF; clone size: .; J gene: TRBJ1-5; D gene: .; V gene: TRBV20-1
CDR3 DNA: TGTGCCAGCTCCGGCGGACAAGTAGGGAGGAATCAGCCCCAGCATTTT; CDR3 protein: CASSGGQVGRNQPQHF; clone size: .; J gene: TRBJ1-5; D gene: .; V gene: TRBV18
CDR3 DNA: TGTGCCAGCAGCTTGGCCCGCGGAGGGGGCAGTTATGGCTACACCTTC; CDR3 protein: CASSLARGGGSYGYTF; clone size: .; J gene: TRBJ1-2; D gene: TRBD1; V gene: TRBV7-2
CDR3 DNA: TGCGCCAGCAGCCCCTACCGGGAAGGAACTGAAGCTTTCTTT; CDR3 protein: CASSPYREGTEAFF; clone size: .; J gene: TRBJ1-1; D gene: .; V gene: TRBV4-1
CDR3 DNA: TGTGCCAGCAGCCAAAGCGCGGAAAATTCACCCCTCCACTTT; CDR3 protein: CASSQSAENSPLHF; clone size: .; J gene: TRBJ1-6; D gene: .; V gene: TRBV3-1/TRBV3-2
CDR3 DNA: TGTGCCAGTTCCAACTCGCCGGGACAGGGAAAAGAGACCCAGTACTTC; CDR3 protein: CASSNSPGQGKETQYF; clone size: .; J gene: TRBJ2-5; D gene: TRBD1; V gene: TRBV19
CDR3 DNA: TGTGCCAGCAGCCAAGATTGCGACTCCTACGAGCAGTACTTC; CDR3 protein: CASSQDCDSYEQYF; clone size: .; J gene: TRBJ2-7; D gene: .; V gene: TRBV14
CDR3 DNA: TGTGCCAGCAGCTTAGAACAGGGGGGGAATTCACCCCTCCACTTT; CDR3 protein: CASSLEQGGNSPLHF; clone size: .; J gene: TRBJ1-6; D gene: TRBD1; V gene: TRBV7-2
CDR3 DNA: TGCGCCAGCAGCCAAGATACGCGGGATATCAATGAGCAGTTCTTC; CDR3 protein: CASSQDTRDINEQFF; clone size: .; J gene: TRBJ2-1; D gene: .; V gene: TRBV4-1
CDR3 DNA: TGCGCCAGCAGCTCTTCGGACTTTTACGAGCAGTACTTC; CDR3 protein: CASSSSDFYEQYF; clone size: .; J gene: TRBJ2-7; D gene: .; V gene: TRBV5-1
CDR3 DNA: TGCGCCAGCAGCTTGGCGACCGCCGAAGCTAGCGAGGAGACCCAGTACTTC; CDR3 protein: CASSLATAEASEETQYF; clone size: .; J gene: TRBJ2-5; D gene: .; V gene: TRBV5-1
CDR3 DNA: TGTGCCAGCAGCCAAACAGCGGATTCACCCCTCCACTTT; CDR3 protein: CASSQTADSPLHF; clone size: .; J gene: TRBJ1-6; D gene: .; V gene: TRBV3-1/TRBV3-2
CDR3 DNA: TGCGCCAGCAGCCAAGCGGCGGGAGGTTCCTACAATGAGCAGTTCTTC; CDR3 protein: CASSQAAGGSYNEQFF; clone size: .; J gene: TRBJ2-1; D gene: TRBD2; V gene: TRBV4-1
CDR3 DNA: TGTGCCACCAGCGACAGGGACTTCAATCAGCCCCAGCATTTT; CDR3 protein: CATSDRDFNQPQHF; clone size: .; J gene: TRBJ1-5; D gene: TRBD1; V gene: TRBV24-1
CDR3 DNA: TGTGCCAGCAGTGAATTTGGACGGAGGAATGAAAAACTGTTTTTT; CDR3 protein: CASSEFGRRNEKLFF; clone size: .; J gene: TRBJ1-4; D gene: .; V gene: TRBV6-1
CDR3 DNA: TGTGCCAGTAGTATCGAGGGCGGCGAGCAGTACTTC; CDR3 protein: CASSIEGGEQYF; clone size: .; J gene: TRBJ2-7; D gene: .; V gene: TRBV19
CDR3 DNA: TGTGCCAGCAGTTTATGGCAGGGGGTCACCGGTGGAAACACCATATATTTT; CDR3 protein: CASSLWQGVTGGNTIYF; clone size: .; J gene: TRBJ1-3; D gene: TRBD1; V gene: TRBV28
CDR3 DNA: TGTGCCAGCAGCCCCGGGGGTAGTGCCCAGTACTTC; CDR3 protein: CASSPGGSAQYF; clone size: .; J gene: TRBJ2-5; D gene: .; V gene: TRBV11-2
CDR3 DNA: TGTGCCAGCAGCCCAACAGGGGGCCATGGCTACACCTTC; CDR3 protein: CASSPTGGHGYTF; clone size: .; J gene: TRBJ1-2; D gene: TRBD1; V gene: TRBV14
CDR3 DNA: TGTGCCAGCAGCTTCGGGACAGGAGGGAATCTTAACTATGGCTACACCTTC; CDR3 protein: CASSFGTGGNLNYGYTF; clone size: once; J gene: TRBJ1-2; D gene: TRBD1; V gene: TRBV7-9
CDR3 DNA: TGTGCCAGCAGCGAAGGGGGTCAGCCCCAGCATTTT; CDR3 protein: CASSEGGQPQHF; clone size: medium-sized; J gene: TRBJ1-5; D gene: .; V gene: TRBV7-9
CDR3 DNA: TGTGCCAGCAGCTTAGTTAGCGGGGGGAACAATGAGCAGTTCTTC; CDR3 protein: CASSLVSGGNNEQFF; clone size: .; J gene: TRBJ2-1; D gene: TRBD2; V gene: TRBV7-2
CDR3 DNA: TGTGCCAGCAGCTTTCCCGAGGGGGTACGGGGCTACACCTTC; CDR3 protein: CASSFPEGVRGYTF; clone size: .; J gene: TRBJ1-2; D gene: .; V gene: TRBV7-3
CDR3 DNA: TGTGCCAGCAGCCCGTACAGGGACTATGGCTACACCTTC; CDR3 protein: CASSPYRDYGYTF; clone size: .; J gene: TRBJ1-2; D gene: .; V gene: TRBV9
CDR3 DNA: TGTGCCAGCAGCTTAGATAGTTCCCTCGAGGCTTTCTTT; CDR3 protein: CASSLDSSLEAFF; clone size: .; J gene: TRBJ1-1; D gene: .; V gene: TRBV7-9
CDR3 DNA: TGCGCCAGCAGCCAAGACACAGATCCTAACTATGGCTACACCTTC; CDR3 protein: CASSQDTDPNYGYTF; clone size: .; J gene: TRBJ1-2; D gene: .; V gene: TRBV4-1
CDR3 DNA: TGTGCCAGCAGCCACCTGTTCAGGGGACGGGGTCTGGCGGCCAACGTCCTGACTTTC; CDR3 protein: CASSHLFRGRGLAANVLTF; clone size: few; J gene: TRBJ2-6; D gene: .; V gene: TRBV28
CDR3 DNA: TGTGCCAGCAGCCTCTACTACAATGAGCAGTTCTTC; CDR3 protein: CASSLYYNEQFF; clone size: .; J gene: TRBJ2-1; D gene: .; V gene: TRBV3-1/TRBV3-2
CDR3 DNA: TGCGCCAGCAGCCTACAGGGGGATCCTGGAAACACCATATATTTT; CDR3 protein: CASSLQGDPGNTIYF; clone size: .; J gene: TRBJ1-3; D gene: TRBD1; V gene: TRBV4-1
CDR3 DNA: TGCGCCAGCAGCTCGGGGACAGGGCCTTATGGCTACACCTTC; CDR3 protein: CASSSGTGPYGYTF; clone size: .; J gene: TRBJ1-2; D gene: TRBD1; V gene: TRBV5-1
CDR3 DNA: TGTGCCAGCAGTTACAGGGGAGGCTATGGCTACACCTTC; CDR3 protein: CASSYRGGYGYTF; clone size: once; J gene: TRBJ1-2; D gene: .; V gene: TRBV6-2/TRBV6-3
CDR3 DNA: TGTGCCAGCAGTGAAAGGAGCGGCAGGGGGTCCTACGAGCAGTACTTC; CDR3 protein: CASSERSGRGSYEQYF; clone size: .; J gene: TRBJ2-7; D gene: TRBD1; V gene: TRBV6-1
CDR3 DNA: TGTGCCAGCAGTTGGGTAGGACAAAATCAGCCCCAGCATTTT; CDR3 protein: CASSWVGQNQPQHF; clone size: .; J gene: TRBJ1-5; D gene: .; V gene: TRBV6-5
CDR3 DNA: TGCAGTGCTAGGAGGACAGGGGAGTTCTTC; CDR3 protein: CSARRTGEFF; clone size: .; J gene: TRBJ2-1; D gene: TRBD1; V gene: TRBV20-1
CDR3 DNA: TGTGCCATCTTTACAGGCATCTATGGCTACACCTTC; CDR3 protein: CAIFTGIYGYTF; clone size: .; J gene: TRBJ1-2; D gene: .; V gene: TRBV28
CDR3 DNA: TGCAGCGAGAGGGGGACCGAGAAATATAGCAATCAGCCCCAGCATTTT; CDR3 protein: CSERGTEKYSNQPQHF; clone size: .; J gene: TRBJ1-5; D gene: .; V gene: TRBV29-1
CDR3 DNA: TGCGCCAGCAGCTCCCGAGCTTTGGGGGCAGTGAACACTGAAGCTTTCTTT; CDR3 protein: CASSSRALGAVNTEAFF; clone size: .; J gene: TRBJ1-1; D gene: .; V gene: TRBV5-1
CDR3 DNA: TGTGCCAGCAGCCCTGGACTTGCGAACACCGGGGAGCTGTTTTTT; CDR3 protein: CASSPGLANTGELFF; clone size: once; J gene: TRBJ2-2; D gene: .; V gene: TRBV7-9
CDR3 DNA: TGCGCCAGCAGCTTGCCTAGCGGTAACCAAGAGACCCAGTACTTC; CDR3 protein: CASSLPSGNQETQYF; clone size: .; J gene: TRBJ2-5; D gene: TRBD2; V gene: TRBV5-1
CDR3 DNA: TGCGCCAGCAGCGCGAATCTAGCAAGCGGGGAGCTGTTTTTT; CDR3 protein: CASSANLASGELFF; clone size: .; J gene: TRBJ2-2; D gene: .; V gene: TRBV5-1
CDR3 DNA: TGTGCCTGCCGCGGGGGTATCTCCTACGAGCAGTACTTC; CDR3 protein: CACRGGISYEQYF; clone size: .; J gene: TRBJ2-7; D gene: TRBD2; V gene: TRBV28
CDR3 DNA: TGTGCCAGCAGCTCCGGGACAGTTCCCTACGAGCAGTACTTC; CDR3 protein: CASSSGTVPYEQYF; clone size: .; J gene: TRBJ2-7; D gene: TRBD1; V gene: TRBV28
CDR3 DNA: TGTGCCAGCAGGCCGACAGGGGTCTATGGCTACACCTTC; CDR3 protein: CASRPTGVYGYTF; clone size: .; J gene: TRBJ1-2; D gene: TRBD1; V gene: TRBV6-5
CDR3 DNA: TGTGCCAGCAGCCAAGGCTCAGGGGGCCAAGGGGAGCAGTACTTC; CDR3 protein: CASSQGSGGQGEQYF; clone size: .; J gene: TRBJ2-7; D gene: TRBD1; V gene: TRBV14
CDR3 DNA: TGTGCCAGCAGTGAGATAGACAATGAGCAGTTCTTC; CDR3 protein: CASSEIDNEQFF; clone size: .; J gene: TRBJ2-1; D gene: .; V gene: TRBV6-1
CDR3 DNA: TGCGCCAGCAGCCAAGAGGAGGGTTTAGAGACCCAGTACTTC; CDR3 protein: CASSQEEGLETQYF; clone size: .; J gene: TRBJ2-5; D gene: .; V gene: TRBV4-1
CDR3 DNA: TGTGCCAGTAGTATGCGGGAGCGCGGCAATGAGCAGTTCTTC; CDR3 protein: CASSMRERGNEQFF; clone size: .; J gene: TRBJ2-1; D gene: TRBD2; V gene: TRBV19